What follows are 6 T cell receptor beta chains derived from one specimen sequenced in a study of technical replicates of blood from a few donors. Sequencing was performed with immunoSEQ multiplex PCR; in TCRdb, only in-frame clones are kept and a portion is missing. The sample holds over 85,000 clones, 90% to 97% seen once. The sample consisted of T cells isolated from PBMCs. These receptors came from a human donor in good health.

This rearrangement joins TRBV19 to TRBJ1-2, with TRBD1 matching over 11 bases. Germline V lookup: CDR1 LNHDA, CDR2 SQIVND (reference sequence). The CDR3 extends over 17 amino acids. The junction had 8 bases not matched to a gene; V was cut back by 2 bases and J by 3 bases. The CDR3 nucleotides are TGTGCCAGTAGTATAAATGGACAGGGGGCAAGGGACTATGGCTACACCTTC. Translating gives CASSINGQGARDYGYTF.

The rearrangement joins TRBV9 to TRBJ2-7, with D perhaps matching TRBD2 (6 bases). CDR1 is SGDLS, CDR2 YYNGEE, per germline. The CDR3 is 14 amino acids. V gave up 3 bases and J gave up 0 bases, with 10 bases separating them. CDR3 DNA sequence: TGTGCCAGCAGCGCCCGGGACTCCTCCTACGAGCAGTACTTC. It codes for CASSARDSSYEQYF.

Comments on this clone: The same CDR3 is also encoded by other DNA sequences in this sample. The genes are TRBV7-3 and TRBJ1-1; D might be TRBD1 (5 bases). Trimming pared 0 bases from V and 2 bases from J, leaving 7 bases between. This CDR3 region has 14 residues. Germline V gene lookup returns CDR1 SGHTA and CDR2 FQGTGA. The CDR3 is CASSLTGGNTEAFF. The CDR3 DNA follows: TGTGCCAGCAGCTTAACGGGGGGTAACACTGAAGCTTTCTTT. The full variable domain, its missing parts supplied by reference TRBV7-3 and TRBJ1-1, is GAGVSQTPSNKVTEKGKYVELRCDPISGHTALYWYRQSLGQGPEFLIYFQGTGAADDSGLPNDRFFAVRPEGSVSTLKIQRTERGDSAVYLCASSLTGGNTEAFFGQGTRLTVV.

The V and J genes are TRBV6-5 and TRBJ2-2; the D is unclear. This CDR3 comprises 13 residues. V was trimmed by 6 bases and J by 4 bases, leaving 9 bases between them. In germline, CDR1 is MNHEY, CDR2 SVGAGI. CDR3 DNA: TGTGCCAGCAGCCCCCGTTTCACCGGGGAGCTGTTTTTT. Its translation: CASSPRFTGELFF.

The CDR3 DNA is TGTGCCAGCACCGGGACACTTGTACAGCCCCAGCATTTT. Amino acids: CASTGTLVQPQHF. The chain employs TRBV2 and TRBJ1-5; tentative D call: TRBD1 (6 bases). Germline V gene data show CDR1 as SNHLY and CDR2 as FYNNEI. This CDR3 comprises 13 residues. The V and J ends lost 7 bases and 7 bases respectively, with 14 bases between them.

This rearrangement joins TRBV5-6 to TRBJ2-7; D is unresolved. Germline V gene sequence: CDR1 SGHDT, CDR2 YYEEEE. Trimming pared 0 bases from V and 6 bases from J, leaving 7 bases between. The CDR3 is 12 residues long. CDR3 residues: CASSLGGSEQYF. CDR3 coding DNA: TGTGCCAGCAGCTTGGGAGGTAGCGAGCAGTACTTC.